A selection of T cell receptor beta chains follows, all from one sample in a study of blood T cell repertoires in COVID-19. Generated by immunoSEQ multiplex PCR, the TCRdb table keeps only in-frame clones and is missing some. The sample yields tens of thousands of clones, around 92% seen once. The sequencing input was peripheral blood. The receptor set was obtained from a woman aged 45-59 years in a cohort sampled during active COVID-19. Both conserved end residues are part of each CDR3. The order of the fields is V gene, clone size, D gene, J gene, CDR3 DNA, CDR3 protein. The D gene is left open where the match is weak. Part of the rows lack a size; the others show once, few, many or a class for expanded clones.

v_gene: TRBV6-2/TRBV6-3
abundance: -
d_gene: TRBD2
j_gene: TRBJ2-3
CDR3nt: TGTGCCAGCAGTTACCCGAGACTAGCGGGAGATACGCAGTATTTT
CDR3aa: CASSYPRLAGDTQYF

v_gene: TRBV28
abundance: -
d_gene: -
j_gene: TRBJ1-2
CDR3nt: TGTGCCAGTGGAGATTTCCGAGGGGGCTACACCTTC
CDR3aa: CASGDFRGGYTF

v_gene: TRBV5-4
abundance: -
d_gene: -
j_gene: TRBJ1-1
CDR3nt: TGTGCCAGCAGCTTGATTAATAGAGGGAACCGGGTCGCTTTCTTT
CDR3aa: CASSLINRGNRVAFF

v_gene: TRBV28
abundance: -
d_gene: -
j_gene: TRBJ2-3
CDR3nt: TGTGCCAGAAGCGGGTCAGCAGATACGCAGTATTTT
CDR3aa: CARSGSADTQYF

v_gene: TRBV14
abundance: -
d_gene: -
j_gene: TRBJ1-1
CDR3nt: TGTGCCAGCAGCCCCCTCGGGCAGGGGATCCCTGAAGCTTTCTTT
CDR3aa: CASSPLGQGIPEAFF

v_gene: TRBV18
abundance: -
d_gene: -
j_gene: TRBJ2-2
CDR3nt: TGTGCCAGCTCAGCCCTGGCCACAGGGAAAGGGAACACCGGGGAGCTGTTTTTT
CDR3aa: CASSALATGKGNTGELFF

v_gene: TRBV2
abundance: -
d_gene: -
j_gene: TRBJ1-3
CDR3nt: TGTGCCAGCAGTGAATCGGGGGTACTCAACACCATATATTTT
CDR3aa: CASSESGVLNTIYF

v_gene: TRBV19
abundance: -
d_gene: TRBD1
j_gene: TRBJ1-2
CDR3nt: TGTGCCAGTAGTGCATTGTCTACAGGGGGCAACTATGGCTACACCTTC
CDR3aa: CASSALSTGGNYGYTF

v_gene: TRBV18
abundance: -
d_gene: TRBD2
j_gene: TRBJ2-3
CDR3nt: TGTGCCAGCTCACCACCTCCGGGAGGAGGTCAGTATTTT
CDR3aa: CASSPPPGGGQYF

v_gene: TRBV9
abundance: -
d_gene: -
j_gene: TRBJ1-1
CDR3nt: TGTGCCAGCAGCGTGCAACAGGAGACTGAAGCTTTCTTT
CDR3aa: CASSVQQETEAFF

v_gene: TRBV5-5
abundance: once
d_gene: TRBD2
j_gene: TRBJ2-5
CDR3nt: TGTGCCAGCAGCTTGGGAGCGGGAGGGCCTACGGAGACCCAGTACTTC
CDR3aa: CASSLGAGGPTETQYF

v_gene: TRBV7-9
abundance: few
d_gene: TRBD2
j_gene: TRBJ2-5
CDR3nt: TGTGCCAGCAGCCTCGCTAGCGGGCAAGAGACCCAGTACTTC
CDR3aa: CASSLASGQETQYF

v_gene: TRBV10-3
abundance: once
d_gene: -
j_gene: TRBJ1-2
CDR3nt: TGTGCCATCAGTGACGGCAGGGGATTAGAAGGCTACACCTTC
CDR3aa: CAISDGRGLEGYTF

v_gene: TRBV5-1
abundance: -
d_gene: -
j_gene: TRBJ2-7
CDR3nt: TGCGCCAGCAGCTTGGAGCAGGCTGCCTACGAGCAGTACTTC
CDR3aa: CASSLEQAAYEQYF

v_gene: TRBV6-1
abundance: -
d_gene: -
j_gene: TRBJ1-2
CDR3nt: TGTGCCAGCAGTGAAACGGAGGGCTATGGCTACACCTTC
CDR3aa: CASSETEGYGYTF

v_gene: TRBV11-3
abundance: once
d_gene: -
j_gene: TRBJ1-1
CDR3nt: TGTGCCAGCAGCTCAGGGCAAACGAACACTGAAGCTTTCTTT
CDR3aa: CASSSGQTNTEAFF

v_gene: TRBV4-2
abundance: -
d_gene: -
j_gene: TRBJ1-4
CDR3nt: TGTGCCAGCAGCCAAGATATCGCAGGGCGCCTTTCTACTAATGAAAAACTGTTTTTT
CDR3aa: CASSQDIAGRLSTNEKLFF

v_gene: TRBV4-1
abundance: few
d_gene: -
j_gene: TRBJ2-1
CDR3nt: TGCGCCAGCGGGTACACAGGGAAATTGTTCAATGAGCAGTTCTTC
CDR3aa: CASGYTGKLFNEQFF

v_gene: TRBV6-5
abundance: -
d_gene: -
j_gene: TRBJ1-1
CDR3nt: TGTGCCAGCAGTTACTCTCCGGCGGACACTGAAGCTTTCTTT
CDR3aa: CASSYSPADTEAFF

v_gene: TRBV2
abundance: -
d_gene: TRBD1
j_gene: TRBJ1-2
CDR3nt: TGTGCCAGCATCTCCCCCTTTCGGGACAGGGGACCCTCTCACTATGGCTACACCTTC
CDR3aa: CASISPFRDRGPSHYGYTF

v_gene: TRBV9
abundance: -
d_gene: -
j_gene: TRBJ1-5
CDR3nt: TGTGCCAGCAGCGTCGATGGGGCCAATCAGCCCCAGCATTTT
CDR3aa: CASSVDGANQPQHF

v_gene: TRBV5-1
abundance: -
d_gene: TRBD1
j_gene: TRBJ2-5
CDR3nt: TGCGCCAGCAGCTTGTCCACCGCCGGGACAGGGTTTTGGGAGACCCAGTACTTC
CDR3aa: CASSLSTAGTGFWETQYF

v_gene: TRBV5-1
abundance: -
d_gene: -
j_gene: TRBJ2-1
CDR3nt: TGCGCCAGCAGCCGAGTCAATGAGCAGTTCTTC
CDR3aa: CASSRVNEQFF